The present entry profiles one T cell receptor (beta chain) with its context. No cognate antigen has been identified for it. One base away there is no much larger clone; base qualities are not given. TCRbeta CDR3 regions were amplified from genomic DNA by means of the immunoSEQ Assay, a bias-controlled multiplex PCR. In the source study's methods: Within the assay, amplification of reference gene primers was used to estimate how many nucleated cells each sample contained. To quantify the absolute abundance of each unique TCRbeta CDR3 rearrangement, sequence reads were collapsed and filtered. For each sample, productive Simpson clonality was calculated as the square root of Simpson's diversity index over productive rearrangements. In TCRdb, the immuneACCESS table is reduced to in-frame sequences with V and J assigned. These tables do not hold every clone; where another copy was compared, an unresolved V gene accounts for under half, and the others remain unexplained. V, J and clone size derive from that table, while D and trimming were established from the DNA sequence. Counted in this sample were about 120,000 clones; approximately 90% of them appeared once. Under 20% of the sample is held by the ten biggest clonotypes.

The sample originates from a study of blood T cell repertoires in COVID-19 (dated by TCRdb to 2018 to 2021). Study-wide context: Samples covering the acute and convalescent phases of COVID-19 were provided by collaborators in the United States, Italy and Spain. Samples came from the ongoing ImmuneRACE study (first 160 participants) plus 1,254 subjects from 6 global collaborators. Deeply sampled blood TCRbeta repertoires from subjects exposed to, actively infected with, or recovered from COVID-19 were included in the dataset. The prospective study material was composed of cDNA or gDNA derived from T cells, B-cell-depleted T cells, or PBMCs. The repertoires were released in a freely available public database meant as a resource for research on the immune response to SARS-CoV-2. Sample metadata almost always included a de-identified subject ID, COVID-19 status, age in years and sex. Where available, HLA class I and class II types were taken from metadata supplied by the sample provider and were not determined by assay-based typing.

Each collaborating institution followed its own protocols to collect whole blood in K2EDTA tubes. For TCRbeta analysis, collaborators shipped samples as frozen whole blood, isolated PBMCs, or DNA extracted from either of those sample types. Results the study describes overall, beyond this receptor: The quantity of clinical and demographic metadata differed by source and by participant and was supplied without curation.

The germline V gene provides CDR1 SGHNT and CDR2 YENEEA. For this chain, trimming is 6 bases at the V end and 4 bases at the J end, and the number of junction bases without a gene match is 15. The CDR3 runs 18 residues from the cysteine to the phenylalanine. The only DNA kept is the CDR3, 54 bases in frame from the first base. The sequence links TRBV11-3 to TRBJ1-6; a stretch of 7 junction bases matches TRBD1. The sequence was collected from a human donor with acute or convalescent COVID-19. The donor label of this sample is uncertain. Sequenced: peripheral blood. In nucleotide form, the sequence is TGTGCCAGCAGTCCCCGGGACAGATACCCAAGATATAATTCACCCCTCCACTTT. This translates into CASSPRDRYPRYNSPLHF.